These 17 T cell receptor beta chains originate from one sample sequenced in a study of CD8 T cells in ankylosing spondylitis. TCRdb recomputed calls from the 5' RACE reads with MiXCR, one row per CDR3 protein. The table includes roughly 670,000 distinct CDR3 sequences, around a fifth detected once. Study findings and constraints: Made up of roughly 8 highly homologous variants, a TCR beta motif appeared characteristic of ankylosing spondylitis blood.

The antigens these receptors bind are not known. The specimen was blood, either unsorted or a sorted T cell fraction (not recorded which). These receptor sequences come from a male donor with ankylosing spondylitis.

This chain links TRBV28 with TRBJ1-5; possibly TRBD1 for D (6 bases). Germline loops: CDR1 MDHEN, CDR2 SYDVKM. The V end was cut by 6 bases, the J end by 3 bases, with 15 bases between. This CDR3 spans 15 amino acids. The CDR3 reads CASRTGEHFNQPQHF. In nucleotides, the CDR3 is TGTGCCAGCAGGACAGGAGAACACTTCAATCAGCCCCAGCATTTT.

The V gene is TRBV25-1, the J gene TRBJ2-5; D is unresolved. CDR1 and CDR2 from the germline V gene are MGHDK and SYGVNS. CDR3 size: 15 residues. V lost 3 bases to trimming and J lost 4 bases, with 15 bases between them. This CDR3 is CASSDSEETPETQYF. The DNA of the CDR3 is TGTGCCAGCAGTGATAGTGAAGAGACTCCAGAGACCCAGTACTTC.

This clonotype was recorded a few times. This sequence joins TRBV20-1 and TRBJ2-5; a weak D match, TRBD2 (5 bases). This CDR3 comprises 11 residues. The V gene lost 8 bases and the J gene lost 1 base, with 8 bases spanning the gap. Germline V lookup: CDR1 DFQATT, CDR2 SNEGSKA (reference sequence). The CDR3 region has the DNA TGCAGTTCGGACTTCCAAGAGACCCAGTACTTC. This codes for CSSDFQETQYF.

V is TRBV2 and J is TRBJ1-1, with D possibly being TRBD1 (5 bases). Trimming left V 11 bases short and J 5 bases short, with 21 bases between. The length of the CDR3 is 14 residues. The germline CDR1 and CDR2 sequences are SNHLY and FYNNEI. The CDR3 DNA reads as TGTGCCTCCTCCTTGGGGGGGATAAGGACTGAAGCTTTCTTT. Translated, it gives CASSLGGIRTEAFF.

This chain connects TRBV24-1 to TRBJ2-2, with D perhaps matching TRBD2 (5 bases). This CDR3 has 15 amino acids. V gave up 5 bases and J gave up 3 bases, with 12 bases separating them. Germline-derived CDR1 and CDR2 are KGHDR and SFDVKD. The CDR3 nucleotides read TGTGCCACCAGTGGTTGGACTGCCGACACCGGGGAGCTGTTTTTT. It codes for CATSGWTADTGELFF.

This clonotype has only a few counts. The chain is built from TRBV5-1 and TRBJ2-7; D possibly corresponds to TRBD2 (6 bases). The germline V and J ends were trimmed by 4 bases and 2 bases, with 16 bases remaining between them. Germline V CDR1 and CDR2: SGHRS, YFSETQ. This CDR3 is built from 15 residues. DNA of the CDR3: TGCGCCAGCAGCGAGGAGGCGGGGCCTACCTACGAGCAGTACTTC. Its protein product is CASSEEAGPTYEQYF.

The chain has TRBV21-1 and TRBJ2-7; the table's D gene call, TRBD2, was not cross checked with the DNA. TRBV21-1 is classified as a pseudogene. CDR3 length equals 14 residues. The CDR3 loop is CASSKGLPDYEQYF. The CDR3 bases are TGTGCCAGCAGCAAGGGACTACCAGACTACGAGCAGTACTTC.

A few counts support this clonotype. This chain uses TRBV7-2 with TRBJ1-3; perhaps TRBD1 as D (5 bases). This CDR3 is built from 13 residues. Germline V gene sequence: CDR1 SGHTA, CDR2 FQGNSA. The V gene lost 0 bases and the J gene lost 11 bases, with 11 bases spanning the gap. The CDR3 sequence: CASSLASRDSIYF. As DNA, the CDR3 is TGTGCCAGCAGCTTAGCTTCCAGGGACTCCATATATTTT.

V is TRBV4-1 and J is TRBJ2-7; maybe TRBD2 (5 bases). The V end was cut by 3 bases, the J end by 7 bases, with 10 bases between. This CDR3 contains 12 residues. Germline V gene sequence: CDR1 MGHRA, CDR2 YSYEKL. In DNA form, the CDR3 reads TGCGCCAGCAGCCAGGGCGGGTTAGAGCAGTACTTC. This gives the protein CASSQGGLEQYF.

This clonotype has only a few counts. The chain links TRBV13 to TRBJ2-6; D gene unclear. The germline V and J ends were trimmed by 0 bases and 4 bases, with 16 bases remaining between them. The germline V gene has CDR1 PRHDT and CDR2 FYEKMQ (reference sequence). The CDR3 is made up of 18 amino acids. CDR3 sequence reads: CASSLGGEVAPGANVLTF. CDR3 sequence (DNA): TGTGCCAGCAGCTTAGGTGGGGAAGTCGCTCCCGGGGCCAACGTCCTGACTTTC.

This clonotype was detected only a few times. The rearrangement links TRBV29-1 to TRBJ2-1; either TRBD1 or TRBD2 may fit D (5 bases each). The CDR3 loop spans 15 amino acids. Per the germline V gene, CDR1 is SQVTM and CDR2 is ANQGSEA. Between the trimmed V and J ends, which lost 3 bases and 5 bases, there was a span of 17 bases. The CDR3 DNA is TGCAGCGTTGAGACGGTCGGGACGGAAGACAATGAGCAGTTCTTC. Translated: CSVETVGTEDNEQFF.

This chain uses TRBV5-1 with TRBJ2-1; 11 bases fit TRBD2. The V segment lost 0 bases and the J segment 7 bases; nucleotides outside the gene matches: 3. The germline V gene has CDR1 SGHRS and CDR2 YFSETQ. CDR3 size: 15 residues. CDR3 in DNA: TGCGCCAGCAGCTTGGGACTAGCGGGATTTAATGAGCAGTTCTTC. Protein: CASSLGLAGFNEQFF.

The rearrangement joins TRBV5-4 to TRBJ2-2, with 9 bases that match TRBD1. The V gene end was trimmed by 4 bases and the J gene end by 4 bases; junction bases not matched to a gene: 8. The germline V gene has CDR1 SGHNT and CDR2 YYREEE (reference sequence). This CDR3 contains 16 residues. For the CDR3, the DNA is TGTGCCAGCAGCCCACAGGGGGCGGCTAGCACCGGGGAGCTGTTTTTT. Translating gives CASSPQGAASTGELFF.

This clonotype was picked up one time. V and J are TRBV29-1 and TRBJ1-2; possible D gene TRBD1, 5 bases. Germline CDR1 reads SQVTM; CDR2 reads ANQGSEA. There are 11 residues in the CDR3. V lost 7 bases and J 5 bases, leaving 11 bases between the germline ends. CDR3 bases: TGCAGCGGTAGGGACGTATATGGCTACACCTTC. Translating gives CSGRDVYGYTF.

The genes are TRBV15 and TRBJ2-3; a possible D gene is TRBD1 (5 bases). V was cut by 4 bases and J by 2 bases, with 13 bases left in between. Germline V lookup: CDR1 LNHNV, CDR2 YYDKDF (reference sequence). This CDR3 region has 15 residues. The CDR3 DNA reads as TGTGCCACCAGCACCCGACAGTCACTCACAGATACGCAGTATTTT. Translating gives CATSTRQSLTDTQYF.

CDR3 region: CASSAQGPGGEQYF. Written as DNA, the CDR3 is TGCGCCAGCAGCGCACAGGGGCCTGGCGGAGAGCAGTACTTC. This chain connects TRBV5-1 to TRBJ2-7, with 7 positions matching TRBD1. This CDR3 region has 14 residues. Unmatched junction bases numbered 11, after V lost 4 bases and J lost 7 bases. The germline V gene has CDR1 SGHRS and CDR2 YFSETQ.

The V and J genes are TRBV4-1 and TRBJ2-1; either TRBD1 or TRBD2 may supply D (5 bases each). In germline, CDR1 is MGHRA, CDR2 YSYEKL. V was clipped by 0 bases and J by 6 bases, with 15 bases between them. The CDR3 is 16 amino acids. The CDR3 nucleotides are TGCGCCAGCAGCCAAGATCTGGGATGGGGGTTCAATGAGCAGTTCTTC. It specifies CASSQDLGWGFNEQFF.